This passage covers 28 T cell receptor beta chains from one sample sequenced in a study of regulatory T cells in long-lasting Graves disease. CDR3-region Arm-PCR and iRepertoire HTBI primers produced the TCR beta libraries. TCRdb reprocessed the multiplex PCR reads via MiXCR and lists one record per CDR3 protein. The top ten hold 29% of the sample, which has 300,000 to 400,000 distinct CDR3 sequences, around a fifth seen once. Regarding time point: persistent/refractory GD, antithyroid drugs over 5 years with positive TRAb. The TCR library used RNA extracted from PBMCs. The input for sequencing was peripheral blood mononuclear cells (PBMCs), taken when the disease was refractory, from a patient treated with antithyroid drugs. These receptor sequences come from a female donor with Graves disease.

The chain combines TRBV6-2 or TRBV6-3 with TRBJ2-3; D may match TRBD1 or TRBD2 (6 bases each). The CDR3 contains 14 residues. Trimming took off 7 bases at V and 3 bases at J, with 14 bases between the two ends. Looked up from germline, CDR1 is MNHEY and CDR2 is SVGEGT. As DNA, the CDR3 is TGTGCCAGCATCCGGGGGCTCGGAACAGATACGCAGTATTTT. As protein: CASIRGLGTDTQYF.

The DNA for the CDR3 is TGCGCCAGCAGCCAACTCGAGGGTAGCTACGAGCAGTACTTC. Translation: CASSQLEGSYEQYF. The chain has TRBV4-1 and TRBJ2-7, with D possibly TRBD2 on 5 matching bases. The CDR3 totals 14 residues. The germline gives CDR1 MGHRA, CDR2 YSYEKL. Trimming removed 2 bases at V and 3 bases at J, with 11 bases between.

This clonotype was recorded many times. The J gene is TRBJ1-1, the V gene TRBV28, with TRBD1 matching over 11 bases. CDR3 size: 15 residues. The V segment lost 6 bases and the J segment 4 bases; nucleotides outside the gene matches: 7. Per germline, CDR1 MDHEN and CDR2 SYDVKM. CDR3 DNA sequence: TGTGCCAGCAGCCTGTCCGGGACAGGGGGCACTGAAGCTTTCTTT. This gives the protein CASSLSGTGGTEAFF.

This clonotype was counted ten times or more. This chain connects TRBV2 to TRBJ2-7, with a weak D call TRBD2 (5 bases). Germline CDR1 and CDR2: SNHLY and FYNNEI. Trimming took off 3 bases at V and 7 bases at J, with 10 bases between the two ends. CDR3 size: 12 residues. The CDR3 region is CASSDFRGEQYF. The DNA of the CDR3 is TGTGCCAGCAGTGATTTTCGGGGAGAGCAGTACTTC.

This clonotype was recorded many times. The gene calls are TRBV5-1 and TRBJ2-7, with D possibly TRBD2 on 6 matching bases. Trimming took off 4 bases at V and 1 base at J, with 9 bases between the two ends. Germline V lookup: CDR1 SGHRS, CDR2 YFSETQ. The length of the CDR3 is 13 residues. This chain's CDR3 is CASSVGGSYEQYF. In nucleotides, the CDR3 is TGCGCCAGCAGCGTCGGAGGGTCCTACGAGCAGTACTTC.

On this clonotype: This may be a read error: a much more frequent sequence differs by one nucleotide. The CDR3 loop is CASRRQGADSGTNVLTF. CDR3 bases: TGTGCCAGCAGGAGACAGGGGGCAGACTCTGGGACCAACGTCCTGACTTTC. The gene calls are TRBV6-1 and TRBJ2-6; TRBD1 matches 10 bases. From germline, CDR1 is MNHNS and CDR2 SASEGT. CDR3 size: 17 residues.

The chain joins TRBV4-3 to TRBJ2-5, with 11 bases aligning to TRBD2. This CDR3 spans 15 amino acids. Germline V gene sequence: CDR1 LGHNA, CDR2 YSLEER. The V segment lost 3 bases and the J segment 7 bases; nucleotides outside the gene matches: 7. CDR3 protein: CASSQDRGLAGTQYF. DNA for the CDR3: TGCGCCAGCAGCCAGGACCGAGGACTAGCGGGGACCCAGTACTTC.

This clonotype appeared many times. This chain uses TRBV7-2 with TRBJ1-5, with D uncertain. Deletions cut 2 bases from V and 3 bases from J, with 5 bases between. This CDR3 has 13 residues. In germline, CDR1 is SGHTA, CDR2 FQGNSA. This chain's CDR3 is CASSLFANQPQHF. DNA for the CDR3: TGTGCCAGCAGCTTATTCGCCAATCAGCCCCAGCATTTT.

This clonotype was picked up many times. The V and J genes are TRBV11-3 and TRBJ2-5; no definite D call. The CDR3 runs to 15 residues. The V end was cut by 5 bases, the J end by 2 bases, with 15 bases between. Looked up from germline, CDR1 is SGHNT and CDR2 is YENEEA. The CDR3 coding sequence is TGTGCCAGCAGCGGTGGGGTTTTAGCTCAAGAGACCCAGTACTTC. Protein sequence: CASSGGVLAQETQYF.

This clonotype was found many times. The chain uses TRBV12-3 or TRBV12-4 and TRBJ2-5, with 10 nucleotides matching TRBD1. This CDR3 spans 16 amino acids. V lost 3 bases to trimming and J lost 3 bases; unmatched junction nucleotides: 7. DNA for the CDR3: TGTGCCAGCAGTTTCCGATGGACAGGGGGGGAAGAGACCCAGTACTTC. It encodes CASSFRWTGGEETQYF.

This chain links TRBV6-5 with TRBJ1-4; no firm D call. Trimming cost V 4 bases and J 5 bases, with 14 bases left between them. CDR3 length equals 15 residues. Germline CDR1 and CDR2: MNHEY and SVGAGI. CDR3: CASSFLTDWNEKLFF. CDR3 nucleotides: TGTGCCAGCAGTTTTCTGACGGACTGGAATGAAAAACTGTTTTTT.

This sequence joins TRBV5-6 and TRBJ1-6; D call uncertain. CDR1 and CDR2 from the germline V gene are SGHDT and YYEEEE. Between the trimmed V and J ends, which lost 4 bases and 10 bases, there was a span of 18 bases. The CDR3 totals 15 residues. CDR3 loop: CASSPYRATGSPLHF. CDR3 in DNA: TGTGCCAGCAGCCCCTATCGGGCTACGGGATCACCCCTCCACTTT.

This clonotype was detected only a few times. CDR3 in DNA: TGCAGCGTTGAATTAGGAGAAGACGGGACTGAAGCTTTCTTT. The encoded protein is CSVELGEDGTEAFF. The chain joins TRBV29-1 to TRBJ1-1; D not certain. V dropped 2 bases and J dropped 5 bases, with 15 bases sitting between them. This CDR3 comprises 14 residues. The germline V gene encodes CDR1 SQVTM and CDR2 ANQGSEA.

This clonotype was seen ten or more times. For the CDR3, the DNA is TGTGCCTGGAGTGTCGGACAGGGCCCTCAAGAGACCCAGTACTTC. This encodes CAWSVGQGPQETQYF. The V call is TRBV30, the J call TRBJ2-5, with 8 nucleotides matching TRBD1. The junction had 5 bases not matched to a gene; V was cut back by 0 bases and J by 2 bases. The CDR3 totals 15 residues. The germline V gene has CDR1 GTSNPN and CDR2 SVGIG (reference sequence). The full variable domain, rest sourced from reference TRBV30 and TRBJ2-5, is SQTIHQWPATLVQPVGSPLSLECTVEGTSNPNLYWYRQAAGRGLQLLFYSVGIGQISSEVPQNLSASRPQDRQFILSSKKLLLSDSGFYLCAWSVGQGPQETQYFGPGTRLLVL.

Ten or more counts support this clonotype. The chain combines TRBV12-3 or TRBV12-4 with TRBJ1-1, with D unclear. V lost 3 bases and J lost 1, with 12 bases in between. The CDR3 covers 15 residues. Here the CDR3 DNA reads TGTGCCAGCAGTTTCCAGGAGGCTGGGAACACTGAAGCTTTCTTT. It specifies CASSFQEAGNTEAFF.

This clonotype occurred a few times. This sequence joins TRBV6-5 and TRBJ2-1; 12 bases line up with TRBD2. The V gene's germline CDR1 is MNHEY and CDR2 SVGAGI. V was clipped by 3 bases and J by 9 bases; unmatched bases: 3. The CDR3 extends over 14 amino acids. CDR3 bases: TGTGCCAGCAGTTATCGACTAGCGGGAGTTGAGCAGTTCTTC. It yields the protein CASSYRLAGVEQFF.

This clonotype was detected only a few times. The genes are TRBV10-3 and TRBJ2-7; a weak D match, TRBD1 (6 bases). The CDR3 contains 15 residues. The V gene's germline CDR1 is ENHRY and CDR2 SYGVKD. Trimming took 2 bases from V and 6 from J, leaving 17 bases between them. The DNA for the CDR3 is TGTGCCATCAGTGAGAGGGGTACAGGGCTTAGCGAGCAGTACTTC. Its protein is CAISERGTGLSEQYF.

The CDR3 sequence is CSARDRGRGDSPLHF. CDR3 in DNA: TGCAGTGCTAGAGATCGGGGCAGGGGGGATTCACCCCTCCACTTT. The chain couples TRBV20-1 to TRBJ1-6; TRBD1 agrees at 7 bases. With 0 bases clipped from V and 8 bases from J, the junction kept 7 bases outside the gene matches. Germline V gene lookup returns CDR1 DFQATT and CDR2 SNEGSKA (reference sequence). The CDR3 is 15 amino acids.

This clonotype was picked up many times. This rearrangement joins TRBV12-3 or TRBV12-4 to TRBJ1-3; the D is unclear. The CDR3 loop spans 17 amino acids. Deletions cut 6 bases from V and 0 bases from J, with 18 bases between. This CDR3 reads CASSSDRRRNSGNTIYF. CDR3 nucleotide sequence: TGTGCCAGCAGCTCTGACCGACGTAGGAACTCTGGAAACACCATATATTTT.

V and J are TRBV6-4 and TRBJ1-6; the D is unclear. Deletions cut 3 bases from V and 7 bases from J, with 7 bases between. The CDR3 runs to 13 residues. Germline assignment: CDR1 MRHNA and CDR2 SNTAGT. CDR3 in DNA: TGTGCCAGCAGTGAAGGAGCGAATTCACCCCTCCACTTT. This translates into CASSEGANSPLHF.

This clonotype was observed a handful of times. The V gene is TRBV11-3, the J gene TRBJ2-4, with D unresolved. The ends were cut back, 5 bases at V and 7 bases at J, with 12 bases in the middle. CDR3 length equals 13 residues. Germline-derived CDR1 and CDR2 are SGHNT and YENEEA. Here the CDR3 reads CASSLRTSNIQYF. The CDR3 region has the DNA TGTGCCAGCAGCCTTCGGACCAGTAACATTCAGTACTTC.

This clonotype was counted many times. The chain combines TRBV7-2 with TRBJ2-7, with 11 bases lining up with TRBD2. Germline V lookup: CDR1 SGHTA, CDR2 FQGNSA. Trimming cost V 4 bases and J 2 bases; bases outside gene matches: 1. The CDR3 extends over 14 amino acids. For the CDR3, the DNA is TGTGCCAGCAGCTCTAGCGGGGGGCCCTACGAGCAGTACTTC. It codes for CASSSSGGPYEQYF.

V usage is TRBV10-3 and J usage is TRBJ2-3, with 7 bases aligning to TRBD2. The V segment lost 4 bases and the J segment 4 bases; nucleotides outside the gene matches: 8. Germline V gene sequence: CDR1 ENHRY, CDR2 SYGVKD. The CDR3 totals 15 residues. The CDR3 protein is CAISAAGGGADTQYF. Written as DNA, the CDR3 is TGTGCCATCAGTGCGGCGGGTGGGGGGGCAGATACGCAGTATTTT.

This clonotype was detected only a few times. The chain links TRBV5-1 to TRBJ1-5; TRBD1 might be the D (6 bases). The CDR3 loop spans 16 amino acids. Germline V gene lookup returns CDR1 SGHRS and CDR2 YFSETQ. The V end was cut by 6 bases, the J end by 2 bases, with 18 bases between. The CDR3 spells CASTYYRVDRNQPQHF. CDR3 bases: TGCGCCAGCACTTATTACAGGGTGGACCGCAATCAGCCCCAGCATTTT.

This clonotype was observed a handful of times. DNA for the CDR3: TGTGCCAGCAACTTTGGGGCGCCAGATACGCAGTATTTT. The encoded protein is CASNFGAPDTQYF. The chain joins TRBV7-2 to TRBJ2-3, with D tentatively TRBD1 (5 bases). The germline V gene encodes CDR1 SGHTA and CDR2 FQGNSA. V dropped 7 bases and J dropped 4 bases, with 12 bases sitting between them. The CDR3 length is 13 residues.

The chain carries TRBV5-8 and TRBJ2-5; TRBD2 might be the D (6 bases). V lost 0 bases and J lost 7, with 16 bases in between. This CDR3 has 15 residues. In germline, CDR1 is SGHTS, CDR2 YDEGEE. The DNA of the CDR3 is TGTGCCAGCAGCTTGGAAGGGACGGTGGGAGGGACCCAGTACTTC. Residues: CASSLEGTVGGTQYF.

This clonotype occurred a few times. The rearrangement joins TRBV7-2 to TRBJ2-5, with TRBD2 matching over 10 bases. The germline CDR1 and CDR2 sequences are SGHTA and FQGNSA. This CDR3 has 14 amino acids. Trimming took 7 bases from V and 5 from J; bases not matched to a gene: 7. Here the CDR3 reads CASNRAGGGETQYF. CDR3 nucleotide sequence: TGTGCCAGCAACCGAGCGGGGGGGGGTGAGACCCAGTACTTC.

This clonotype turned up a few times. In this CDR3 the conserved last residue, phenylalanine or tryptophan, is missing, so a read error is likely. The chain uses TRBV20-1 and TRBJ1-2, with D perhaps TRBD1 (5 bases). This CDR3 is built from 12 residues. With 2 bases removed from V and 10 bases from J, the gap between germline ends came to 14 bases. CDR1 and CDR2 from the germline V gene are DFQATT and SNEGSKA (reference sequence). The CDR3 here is CSARLRQYIYTL. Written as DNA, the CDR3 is TGCAGTGCTAGACTCCGACAGTATATCTACACCCTC.